This is a list of T cell receptor beta chains from one sample in a study of T-cell reconstitution after alpha-beta-depleted transplantation in children. TCRdb re-called the PCR reads with MiXCR, one entry per CDR3 protein. The sample lists about 610,000 distinct CDR3 sequences; roughly a tenth were seen once. This sample comprised PBMCs from the stem cell graft donor, obtained from the stem cell graft. The receptors come from a human donor who donated a stem cell graft to a child with acute myeloid leukemia. Both conserved end residues are part of each CDR3. Fields, in order: V gene, J gene, D gene, clone size, CDR3 protein, CDR3 DNA. A D gene is named only where the DNA matches it firmly. Not all rows give a size; the values are once, few, many and, for expanded clones, a class.

>TRBV3-1|TRBJ2-5|-|many
CASSLAGVTQYF
TGTGCCAGCAGCCTAGCTGGAGTGACCCAGTACTTC
>TRBV9|TRBJ2-1|TRBD2|-
CASSVIAGYYNEQFF
TGTGCCAGCAGCGTAATAGCGGGGTACTACAATGAGCAGTTCTTC
>TRBV28|TRBJ2-3|TRBD2|few
CASSPPTIVSGIGGRTDTQYF
TGTGCCAGCAGTCCACCCACAATTGTTAGCGGGATAGGGGGAAGGACAGATACGCAGTATTTT
>TRBV24-1|TRBJ2-3|TRBD2|few
CATRQPTGTSGRDTQYF
TGTGCCACCAGGCAACCCACCGGGACTAGCGGGAGAGATACGCAGTATTTT
>TRBV1|TRBJ1-1|-|-
CTSSQMMGLEAFF
TGCACCAGCAGCCAAATGATGGGGCTCGAAGCTTTCTTT
>TRBV19|TRBJ2-1|-|few
CASSEDSDEQFF
TGTGCCAGTTCGGAGGATTCCGATGAGCAGTTCTTC
>TRBV4-3|TRBJ2-2|-|-
CASSQVGRADTGELFF
TGCGCCAGCAGCCAAGTCGGTCGGGCGGATACCGGGGAGCTGTTTTTT
>TRBV18|TRBJ1-1|-|few
CASSPTPGFRAEAFF
TGTGCCAGCTCACCTACCCCTGGGTTTCGCGCTGAAGCTTTCTTT
>TRBV5-1|TRBJ2-2|-|-
CASSLLAQNTGELFF
TGCGCCAGCAGCTTGTTGGCACAGAACACCGGGGAGCTGTTTTTT
>TRBV20-1|TRBJ2-5|TRBD2|few
CSARDWGLVGETQYF
TGCAGTGCTAGAGATTGGGGACTAGTTGGAGAGACCCAGTACTTC
>TRBV5-1|TRBJ2-1|TRBD1|-
CATGQGLSSYNEQFF
TGCGCCACCGGACAGGGTCTTTCCTCCTACAATGAGCAGTTCTTC
>TRBV29-1|TRBJ1-3|-|many
CSVLQGTAGNTIYF
TGCAGCGTCCTACAGGGTACGGCTGGAAACACCATATATTTT
>TRBV5-4|TRBJ2-3|-|few
CASSDQPGPTDTQYF
TGTGCCAGCAGCGACCAACCGGGACCCACAGATACGCAGTATTTT
>TRBV20-1|TRBJ2-5|TRBD2|few
CSARDLGTSGRNTETQYF
TGCAGTGCTAGAGATCTCGGGACTAGCGGGAGAAATACGGAGACCCAGTACTTC
>TRBV2|TRBJ1-1|TRBD1|many
CASRRTGLTEAFF
TGTGCCAGCCGACGGACAGGGTTGACTGAAGCTTTCTTT
>TRBV4-3|TRBJ1-6|-|few
CASSQDIGSSYNSPLHF
TGCGCCAGCAGCCAAGATATCGGGAGCTCCTATAATTCACCCCTCCACTTT
>TRBV29-1|TRBJ1-5|-|-
CSVAGGFDQPQHF
TGCAGCGTTGCGGGAGGCTTCGATCAGCCCCAGCATTTT
>TRBV10-3|TRBJ2-1|-|few
CAIRFGADLNNEQFF
TGTGCCATCAGGTTTGGAGCGGACTTAAACAATGAGCAGTTCTTC
>TRBV20-1|TRBJ2-7|-|many
CSAESLSSYEQYF
TGCAGTGCTGAGTCCTTGAGCTCCTACGAGCAGTACTTC
>TRBV7-8|TRBJ2-1|-|few
CASSLSWGDEQFF
TGTGCCAGCAGCTTGTCGTGGGGCGATGAGCAGTTCTTC
>TRBV7-6|TRBJ1-4|TRBD1|once
CASSATGGPFEKLFF
TGTGCCAGCAGCGCCACAGGGGGGCCCTTTGAAAAACTGTTTTTT
>TRBV18|TRBJ2-1|TRBD2|few
CASSPRLAGDSSYNEQFF
TGTGCCAGCTCACCACGACTAGCGGGAGACTCCTCCTACAATGAGCAGTTCTTC
>TRBV9|TRBJ2-5|-|few
CASSVGDRGQETQYF
TGTGCCAGCAGCGTAGGGGACCGGGGCCAAGAGACCCAGTACTTC
>TRBV4-2|TRBJ2-7|TRBD2|few
CASSQEVSTSGSYEQYF
TGTGCCAGCAGCCAAGAAGTTAGTACTAGCGGGTCTTACGAGCAGTACTTC
>TRBV9|TRBJ2-7|-|few
CASSVAWGGYEQYF
TGTGCCAGCAGCGTAGCTTGGGGCGGATACGAGCAGTACTTC
>TRBV12-3/TRBV12-4|TRBJ1-2|-|few
CASSLSRPDRPGYTF
TGTGCCAGCAGTTTGTCCAGGCCCGATAGACCAGGCTACACCTTC
>TRBV9|TRBJ1-1|-|many
CASSVGPGMNTEAFF
TGTGCCAGCAGCGTAGGGCCGGGAATGAACACTGAAGCTTTCTTT
>TRBV7-3|TRBJ1-5|TRBD1|few
CASSFVRGTVSNQPQHF
TGTGCCAGCAGCTTCGTTCGGGGGACAGTCAGCAATCAGCCCCAGCATTTT
>TRBV20-1|TRBJ1-5|-|-
CSQGGRKNQPQHF
TGCAGTCAAGGGGGTAGGAAAAATCAGCCCCAGCATTTT
>TRBV20-1|TRBJ2-7|TRBD2|-
CSGGGQAYEQYF
TGCAGTGGGGGAGGGCAGGCCTACGAGCAGTACTTC
>TRBV27|TRBJ2-3|-|-
CASSLSAPRVRRDTQYF
TGTGCCAGCAGTTTATCAGCCCCTCGGGTTCGTAGGGATACGCAGTATTTT
>TRBV20-1|TRBJ1-1|-|few
CSGRAGGTEAFF
TGCAGTGGTAGGGCCGGGGGCACTGAAGCTTTCTTT
>TRBV30|TRBJ2-7|-|few
CAWSVGPKGNEQYF
TGTGCCTGGAGTGTGGGACCCAAGGGAAACGAGCAGTACTTC
>TRBV18|TRBJ2-1|-|few
CASSPDPNRYNEQFF
TGTGCCAGCTCCCCTGACCCCAATCGGTACAATGAGCAGTTCTTC
>TRBV4-2|TRBJ2-2|-|many
CASSQDRFRNTGELFF
TGTGCCAGCAGCCAAGATAGGTTCAGGAACACCGGGGAGCTGTTTTTT